The source of this TCR beta chain is a study of T cells in localized non-small cell lung cancer. Findings and caveats of the study: It remains possible that heterogeneity exists, since only one tumor region was sequenced. Median approximately 61 top-100 tumor clones were shared with paired adjacent lung. The study found T cell clonality highest in uninvolved adjacent lung, above tumor. A denser population of T cells in blood accompanied longer overall survival.

Remarks on this clone: Its antigen is as yet unknown.

Assay: immunoSEQ multiplex PCR; the TCRdb copy retains only in-frame clones and omits some. The data show roughly 90,000 clones, approximately 91% seen once. Trimming took 6 bases from V and 6 from J; bases not matched to a gene: 11. This CDR3 comprises 14 residues. Germline values: CDR1 SGHTA, CDR2 FQGNSA. This TCR derives from a woman aged 35-75 years with stage II squamous cell lung carcinoma. The chain couples TRBV7-2 to TRBJ2-7, with TRBD1 matching 7 bases. Sample: PBMCs, taken before any cancer treatment. CDR3 residues: CASRSTGSTFEQYF. The CDR3 nucleotides are TGTGCCAGCAGGTCGACAGGGTCGACTTTCGAGCAGTACTTC.